This TCR beta chain was sequenced during a study of T cell changes during pregnancy in multiple sclerosis. This clone is labeled medium-sized (0.01 to 0.1%). The same CDR3 also results from other DNA sequences found in this sample. The data were produced by immunoSEQ multiplex PCR, yet TCRdb's version contains in-frame clones alone and is incomplete. The sample yields some 42,000 clones, 70% to 90% seen once. Germline CDR1 is SNHLY and CDR2 is FYNNEI. CDR3 length: 13 amino acids. V shed 7 bases and J shed 2 bases, with 11 bases lying between them. This TCR was sampled from a female donor with multiple sclerosis, enrolled in a pregnancy study. Sequences were derived from CD4+ T cells from peripheral blood mononuclear cells, sampled after pregnancy. The rearrangement links TRBV2 to TRBJ1-1; D is perhaps TRBD1 (6 bases). The CDR3 is CASKLDSNTEAFF. CDR3 nucleotide sequence: TGTGCCAGCAAATTGGACAGCAACACTGAAGCTTTCTTT.